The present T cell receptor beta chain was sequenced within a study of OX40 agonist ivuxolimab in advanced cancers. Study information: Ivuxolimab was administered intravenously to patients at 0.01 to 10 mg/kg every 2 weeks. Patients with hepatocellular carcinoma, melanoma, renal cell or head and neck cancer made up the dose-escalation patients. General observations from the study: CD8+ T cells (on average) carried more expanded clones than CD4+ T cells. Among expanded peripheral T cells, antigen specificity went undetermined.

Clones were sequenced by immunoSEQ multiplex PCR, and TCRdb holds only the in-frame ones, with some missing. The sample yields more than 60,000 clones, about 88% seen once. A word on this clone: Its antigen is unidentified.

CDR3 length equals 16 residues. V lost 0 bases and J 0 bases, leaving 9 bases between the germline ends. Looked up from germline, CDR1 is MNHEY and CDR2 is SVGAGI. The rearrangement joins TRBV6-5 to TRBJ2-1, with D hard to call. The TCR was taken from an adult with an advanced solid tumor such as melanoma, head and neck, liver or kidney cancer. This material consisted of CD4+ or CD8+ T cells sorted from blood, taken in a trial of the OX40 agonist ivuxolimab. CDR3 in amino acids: CASSYSGASSYNEQFF. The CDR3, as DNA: TGTGCCAGCAGTTACTCTGGCGCGAGCTCCTACAATGAGCAGTTCTTC.